The clone carrying this T cell receptor (beta chain) appeared many times. This CDR3 has 19 residues. The germline V gene encodes CDR1 SGHRS and CDR2 YFSETQ. Losses at the gene ends were 0 bases for V and 1 base for J; bases not matched to a gene: 14. The data originate from a study of neurological immune-mediated disorders. TCRdb re-called the 5' RACE reads through MiXCR, storing one row per CDR3 protein. The data contain around 130,000 distinct CDR3 sequences, roughly 3.2% of them seen just once; the ten biggest clones take up roughly 1.3%. This chain uses TRBV5-1 with TRBJ2-3, with 7 bases lining up with TRBD1. The sample was PBMCs. The source is a woman aged 30 to 39 with multiple sclerosis. This CDR3 reads CASSLEGARFRSGTDTQYF. CDR3 DNA: TGCGCCAGCAGCTTGGAGGGGGCTCGCTTCCGGAGCGGCACAGATACGCAGTATTTT.